These 30 T cell receptor beta chains were all obtained from the same sample, sequenced in a study of blood T cell repertoires in COVID-19. This table comes from immunoSEQ multiplex PCR, and its TCRdb copy is limited to in-frame clones, with some not included. The data show 100,000 to 150,000 clones, 80% to 90% seen once. Sequencing was done on a sample of peripheral blood. Receptors were obtained from a man aged 50 to 60 with active or convalescent COVID-19.

The CDR3 loop is CASSPRGGLQETQYF. For the CDR3, the DNA is TGTGCCAGCAGTCCAAGGGGGGGGTTACAAGAGACCCAGTACTTC. V is TRBV6-5 and J is TRBJ2-5; D perhaps matches TRBD2 (7 bases). The germline gives CDR1 MNHEY, CDR2 SVGAGI. This CDR3 is 15 amino acids long. V lost 5 bases, J lost 2 bases, and 15 bases lay in between.

V usage is TRBV10-3 and J usage is TRBJ2-3, with no clear D. The CDR3 has 11 residues. Germline V gives CDR1 ENHRY, CDR2 SYGVKD. V was clipped by 3 bases and J by 11 bases, with 9 bases between them. The CDR3: CAISDTPGQYF. CDR3 sequence (DNA): TGTGCCATCAGTGATACACCAGGGCAGTATTTT.

The CDR3 DNA sequence: TGTGCCAGCAGCTGGGGGGGACAGGGGGCGACTAGCGGGCTGGAGCAGTACTTC. It yields the protein CASSWGGQGATSGLEQYF. The rearrangement uses TRBV7-8 and TRBJ2-7, with 12 bases aligning to TRBD1. Germline V gives CDR1 SGHVS, CDR2 FQNEAQ. The V and J ends lost 4 bases and 7 bases, in that order; junction bases with no gene match: 17. There are 18 residues in the CDR3.

This clone was detected only once. This chain joins TRBV7-2 and TRBJ2-3; the match to TRBD2 covers 7 bases. With 5 bases clipped from V and 4 bases from J, the junction kept 9 bases outside the gene matches. Germline values: CDR1 SGHTA, CDR2 FQGNSA. This CDR3 comprises 15 residues. CDR3 nucleotides: TGTGCCAGCAGCCCGGGACTACCAACCCCAGATACGCAGTATTTT. This encodes CASSPGLPTPDTQYF.

The chain recombines TRBV6-5 with TRBJ2-7, with 8 bases that match TRBD2. The CDR3 runs to 14 residues. Germline CDR1 MNHEY, CDR2 SVGAGI. With 7 bases clipped from V and 2 bases from J, the junction kept 7 bases outside the gene matches. This chain's CDR3 is CASNGGRYPYEQYF. DNA of the CDR3: TGTGCCAGCAATGGCGGGAGGTACCCCTACGAGCAGTACTTC.

This rearrangement joins TRBV28 to TRBJ2-3; D unclear. The CDR3 contains 14 residues. Deletions cut 2 bases from V and 0 bases from J, with 6 bases between. Looked up from germline, CDR1 is MDHEN and CDR2 is SYDVKM. The CDR3 region is CASSLVRSTDTQYF. The CDR3 DNA reads TGTGCCAGCAGTTTAGTCAGAAGCACAGATACGCAGTATTTT.

The rearrangement uses TRBV5-4 and TRBJ2-1, with 8 nucleotides matching TRBD2. With 2 bases clipped from V and 5 bases from J, the junction kept 6 bases outside the gene matches. The germline V gene has CDR1 SGHNT and CDR2 YYREEE (reference sequence). The CDR3 is made up of 15 amino acids. The CDR3 region has the DNA TGTGCCAGCAGCTTCGCTAGCGGGCCCGACAATGAGCAGTTCTTC. It yields the protein CASSFASGPDNEQFF.

The CDR3 loop is CASSGEQGRFTEAFF. The CDR3 nucleotides are TGTGCCAGCAGCGGAGAACAGGGTAGGTTCACTGAAGCTTTCTTT. This sequence joins TRBV9 and TRBJ1-1, with D perhaps TRBD1 (6 bases). The CDR3 consists of 15 residues. Germline assignment: CDR1 SGDLS and CDR2 YYNGEE. Trimming cost V 3 bases and J 4 bases, with 16 bases left between them.

This sequence joins TRBV10-3 and TRBJ2-4; 7 positions match TRBD1. This CDR3 is 16 amino acids long. The germline gives CDR1 ENHRY, CDR2 SYGVKD. V trimming: 0 bases; J trimming: 3 bases; junction bases outside the gene matches: 5. This CDR3 reads CAISESEGAGKNIQYF. DNA for the CDR3: TGTGCCATCAGTGAGTCTGAGGGGGCAGGCAAAAACATTCAGTACTTC.

The J gene is TRBJ2-5, the V gene TRBV24-1, with 7 bases aligning to TRBD1. Germline loops: CDR1 KGHDR, CDR2 SFDVKD. CDR3 length: 16 residues. Losses at the gene ends were 3 bases for V and 3 bases for J; bases not matched to a gene: 9. Here the CDR3 reads CATSDIDRVGKETQYF. The CDR3 DNA follows: TGTGCCACCAGTGATATTGACAGGGTAGGCAAAGAGACCCAGTACTTC.

This clone was counted between two and nine times. The chain carries TRBV6-5 and TRBJ2-7, with TRBD2 matching over 13 bases. This CDR3 region has 15 residues. Per germline, CDR1 MNHEY and CDR2 SVGAGI. J lost 3 bases, V lost 6 bases, and 5 bases had no gene match. The DNA of the CDR3 is TGTGCCAGCAGGCGGGGACTAGCGGGACTCTACGAGCAGTACTTC. It codes for CASRRGLAGLYEQYF.

This chain uses TRBV6-2 or TRBV6-3 with TRBJ2-1, with 7 bases fitting TRBD1. The length of the CDR3 is 14 residues. The germline V gene encodes CDR1 MNHEY and CDR2 SVGEGT. V lost 5 bases and J lost 9; bases outside the gene matches: 10. The CDR3 sequence is CASSLTGWALEQFF. The CDR3 DNA reads TGTGCCAGCAGTCTGACAGGGTGGGCGCTTGAGCAGTTCTTC.

This clone occurred once. Here the CDR3 reads CASSPPPRGQETQYF. CDR3 DNA sequence: TGTGCCAGCTCACCACCCCCAAGGGGCCAAGAGACCCAGTACTTC. The V gene is TRBV18, the J gene TRBJ2-5; D is perhaps TRBD1 (5 bases). The CDR3 runs to 15 residues. V was shortened by 0 bases and J by 1 base, with 9 bases between the two germline ends. Germline-derived CDR1 and CDR2 are KGHSH and LQKENI.

The J gene is TRBJ2-5, the V gene TRBV28; perhaps TRBD1 as D (6 bases). Germline-derived CDR1 and CDR2 are MDHEN and SYDVKM. V lost 7 bases, J lost 4 bases, and 19 bases lay in between. This CDR3 is 15 amino acids long. The CDR3 reads CASNPQGRGSETQYF. The CDR3 DNA sequence: TGTGCCAGCAACCCTCAGGGGCGTGGGTCAGAGACCCAGTACTTC.

This sequence joins TRBV3-1 (or the pseudogene TRBV3-2) and TRBJ2-5; TRBD1 might be the D (6 bases). Germline CDR1 LGHDT, CDR2 YNNKEL (reference sequence). Trimming cost V 0 bases and J 4 bases, with 12 bases left between them. The CDR3 has 15 residues. The CDR3 reads CASSQDPQGRETQYF. The CDR3 DNA reads TGTGCCAGCAGCCAAGACCCACAGGGCCGAGAGACCCAGTACTTC.

Points on this clone: The same CDR3 can be traced to other DNA sequences in this sample. V gene TRBV5-4 combines with J gene TRBJ2-3, with unresolved D. V lost 0 bases and J 0 bases, leaving 11 bases between the germline ends. CDR3 length: 16 amino acids. Germline V CDR1 and CDR2: SGHNT, YYREEE (reference sequence). The DNA for the CDR3 is TGTGCCAGCAGCTTGGACAGACCAACTAGCACAGATACGCAGTATTTT. It is translated as CASSLDRPTSTDTQYF.

This chain uses TRBV6-5 with TRBJ1-3; D is undetermined. V was shortened by 8 bases and J by 8 bases, with 10 bases between the two germline ends. This CDR3 region has 11 residues. Per the germline V gene, CDR1 is MNHEY and CDR2 is SVGAGI. This CDR3 is CASDTVYTIYF. DNA for the CDR3: TGTGCCAGCGACACAGTTTACACCATATATTTT.

The chain uses TRBV30 and TRBJ2-2, with 7 bases that match TRBD2. This CDR3 contains 16 residues. Losses at the gene ends were 0 bases for V and 6 bases for J; bases not matched to a gene: 10. Looked up from germline, CDR1 is GTSNPN and CDR2 is SVGIG (reference sequence). DNA for the CDR3: TGTGCCTGGAGTGTAGTGGCGGGAGTAAGTTCCGGGGAGCTGTTTTTT. It translates to CAWSVVAGVSSGELFF. The full variable domain, rest sourced from reference TRBV30 and TRBJ2-2, is SQTIHQWPATLVQPVGSPLSLECTVEGTSNPNLYWYRQAAGRGLQLLFYSVGIGQISSEVPQNLSASRPQDRQFILSSKKLLLSDSGFYLCAWSVVAGVSSGELFFGEGSRLTVL.

The chain recombines TRBV6-5 with TRBJ2-2; D unresolved. The CDR3 extends over 16 amino acids. The V gene lost 2 bases and the J gene lost 1 base, with 11 bases spanning the gap. Germline lookup yields CDR1 MNHEY and CDR2 SVGAGI. CDR3 amino acids: CASSYDLRQNTGELFF. The CDR3 nucleotides are TGTGCCAGCAGTTACGATCTTCGACAGAACACCGGGGAGCTGTTTTTT.

The CDR3 bases are TGTGCCACCAGTGATTCCGGACTGTTTAGCACAGATACGCAGTATTTT. It translates to CATSDSGLFSTDTQYF. The chain couples TRBV24-1 to TRBJ2-3; TRBD2 is a possible D gene (5 bases). V lost 2 bases, J lost 0 bases, and 11 bases lay in between. The CDR3 extends over 16 amino acids. CDR1 and CDR2 from the germline V gene are KGHDR and SFDVKD.

This clone was observed once. J is TRBJ1-1 and V is TRBV3-1 (or the pseudogene TRBV3-2); no clear D. Looked up from germline, CDR1 is LGHDT and CDR2 is YNNKEL (reference sequence). CDR3 length: 16 amino acids. The germline V and J ends were trimmed by 0 bases and 0 bases, with 11 bases remaining between them. The CDR3: CASSQDPGRVNTEAFF. CDR3 bases: TGTGCCAGCAGCCAAGATCCAGGCAGAGTGAACACTGAAGCTTTCTTT.

This sequence joins TRBV7-2 and TRBJ2-7; D unclear. V lost 5 bases and J lost 2, with 16 bases in between. Germline assignment: CDR1 SGHTA and CDR2 FQGNSA. There are 15 residues in the CDR3. The CDR3 loop reads CASSQSPDGAYEQYF. The CDR3 DNA is TGTGCCAGCAGCCAATCCCCCGACGGAGCCTACGAGCAGTACTTC.

This clone appeared a single time. This chain uses TRBV11-2 with TRBJ1-1; 7 bases match TRBD1. This CDR3 has 14 residues. V lost 7 bases and J lost 5; bases outside the gene matches: 10. The germline V gene encodes CDR1 SGHAT and CDR2 FQNNGV. CDR3 in amino acids: CASTTTAGGTEAFF. CDR3 DNA: TGTGCCAGCACCACCACGGCAGGGGGAACTGAAGCTTTCTTT.

V gene TRBV14 combines with J gene TRBJ2-1; D possibly corresponds to TRBD2 (5 bases). V lost 1 base and J lost 8, with 15 bases in between. Per germline, CDR1 SGHDN and CDR2 FVKESK. This CDR3 region has 15 residues. The CDR3: CASSQVPGWWDEQFF. The CDR3 DNA reads as TGTGCCAGCAGCCAAGTCCCGGGGTGGTGGGATGAGCAGTTCTTC.

The chain links TRBV4-1 to TRBJ1-6; 9 nucleotides match TRBD1. After removal of 0 bases from V and 10 bases from J, the junction contained 10 bases not matched to a gene. Looked up from germline, CDR1 is MGHRA and CDR2 is YSYEKL. This CDR3 is 17 amino acids long. In DNA form, the CDR3 reads TGCGCCAGCAGCCAAGACTCAGGGACAGGGTTCTTCTCACCCCTCCACTTT. Its protein product is CASSQDSGTGFFSPLHF.

V and J are TRBV28 and TRBJ2-7, with 9 bases identical to TRBD1. With V trimmed by 4 bases and J by 2 bases, 9 bases remained unmatched. CDR1 is MDHEN and CDR2 is SYDVKM in the germline V gene. This CDR3 has 16 residues. The CDR3 reads CASSYPPGQGPYEQYF. DNA of the CDR3: TGTGCCAGCAGTTACCCGCCGGGACAGGGTCCCTACGAGCAGTACTTC.

The chain combines TRBV7-6 with TRBJ2-1; D perhaps matches TRBD2 (5 bases). The CDR3 runs to 15 residues. CDR1 SGHVS and CDR2 FNYEAQ come from the germline V gene. V lost 6 bases and J lost 0, with 12 bases in between. CDR3 DNA sequence: TGTGCCAGCAGGTATGGCGGAGGCTCCTACAATGAGCAGTTCTTC. Protein product: CASRYGGGSYNEQFF.

This chain uses TRBV9 with TRBJ2-1; 11 bases map to TRBD2. Germline V gene data show CDR1 as SGDLS and CDR2 as YYNGEE. This CDR3 region has 15 residues. The J segment lost 4 bases and the V segment lost 2 bases, leaving 2 bases of the junction unmatched. The CDR3 bases are TGTGCCAGCAGCGTCTCTAGCGGGGGGTACAATGAGCAGTTCTTC. Its translation is CASSVSSGGYNEQFF.

Comment on this clone: Other DNA sequences within the sample encode an identical CDR3. The chain joins TRBV3-1 (or the pseudogene TRBV3-2) to TRBJ2-3; 9 bases are shared with TRBD1. J lost 2 bases, V lost 4 bases, and 4 bases had no gene match. Germline V gene data show CDR1 as LGHDT and CDR2 as YNNKEL (reference sequence). This CDR3 contains 15 residues. The CDR3 region is CASSPGTGYTDTQYF. The CDR3 DNA is TGTGCCAGCAGCCCAGGGACAGGGTACACAGATACGCAGTATTTT.

This chain links TRBV6-5 with TRBJ1-2, with 8 bases lining up with TRBD1. Germline CDR1 and CDR2: MNHEY and SVGAGI. This CDR3 has 15 residues. V was pared by 3 bases and J by 4 bases, with 7 bases of the junction left unmatched. CDR3 DNA: TGTGCCAGCAGTTATACAGGGGGAATGGGCTATGGCTACACCTTC. This sequence encodes CASSYTGGMGYGYTF.